This TCR beta chain was identified in a study of blood T cells in healthy people across ages (dated by TCRdb to the mid-2010s). The study in broad terms: Template switching captured roughly one uniquely barcoded TCR beta cDNA molecule per two T cells in model experiments. To track age-related changes in TCR beta repertoire diversity, the study relied on deep sequencing normalized with unique cDNA molecular identifiers. Donors were grouped into four age groups: young (average approximately 16 years), middle-aged (less than 40), aged (around 62) and long-lived (approximately 75). To avoid experimental bias, donors of different ages were spread randomly across the sequencing lanes. Two additional independent replicas of 1 million unique cDNA reads from the same blood draw were analyzed for two donors (one aged 18 to 29 and one aged 80 or older). Beyond this particular receptor, the publication reports: Because donor CMV infection status was unknown, age-related changes in expanded clonotypes were potentially confounded. Observed TCR beta diversity per million T cells fell roughly linearly with age, and a significant reduction was already apparent by age roughly 41. Estimates of total diversity based on one million sequenced T cells were considered lower bounds and underestimates. Compared with the aged group, the long-lived group had more naive CD4+ T cells, fewer expanded clones and increased TCR diversity, a pattern suggesting age selection. Observed TCR beta diversity correlated strongly with the percentage of naive T cells measured by flow cytometry. Because profiling used bulk unsorted PBMCs, naive and antigen-experienced compartments could not be compared conclusively.

The CDR3 numbers 16 residues from cysteine through phenylalanine. Just CDR3 DNA is preserved here, 48 bases in frame from base 1. Trimming accounts for 3 bases at V and 2 bases at J, while the number of junction bases matched to no gene is 5. In the germline V gene, CDR1 corresponds to SGDLS and CDR2 to YYNGEE. The donors were 40 or so Caucasian individuals from Russia, aged roughly 6 to 90 years, who were systemically healthy. Each donor gave roughly 11 milliliters of peripheral blood, drawn into EDTA-treated Vacutainer tubes. Ficoll-Paque density-gradient centrifugation was used to isolate PBMCs, with at least 7 million per sample. Trizol reagent was used to extract total RNA from the PBMCs, yielding at least 6 micrograms per sample. For every donor, an aliquot of PBMCs went through flow cytometry to measure the percentages of naive CD45RAhigh/CD27high T cells. The library was generated by 5' RACE. Sequencer: Illumina HiSeq 2500. A second PCR of roughly 7 to 11 cycles was performed with a sample-barcoded 5' primer and a J-beta primer mix. A template-switch 5' adaptor carrying 12 random nucleotides introduced a unique molecular identifier onto each TCR beta cDNA molecule. At least 3 million CDR3-containing paired-end reads were obtained from each sample. First-strand cDNA synthesis was performed from all RNA using the Mint cDNA synthesis kit, with priming by a TRBC-specific oligonucleotide. Following uracil-DNA glycosylase treatment, all cDNA underwent a first 18-cycle PCR with the universal primers M1SS and BC2_uni_R. As for the original processing: For normalization, 1 million high-quality reads, each with a distinct molecular identifier, were randomly selected from each sample. Instead of being binned into consensus sequences, reads with shared molecular identifiers were discarded. MiTCR, run with a Q25 quality threshold and the strictest error-elimination algorithm, handled CDR3 identification, clonotype clustering and error correction. A nonparametric unseen species model using Euler transformation provided a lower-bound estimate of total TCR beta diversity. The public reads were reprocessed in TCRdb via fastp at Q25 and MiXCR, keeping in-frame beta chains. Rows with a matching CDR3 protein are joined into one entry that keeps the most common DNA and genes. Clone size and V and J calls follow TCRdb, not the original study. The sample has roughly 1.6 million distinct CDR3 sequences on record, about 31% of them singletons. About 11% of the sample is taken by the ten largest.

This clonotype occurred a few times. There is no known antigen for this receptor. No base quality information exists; no much larger clone differs at one position. The specimen sequenced was blood. The clonotype originates from a young woman in good health. The sequence joins TRBV9 to TRBJ2-5, and 12 junctional nucleotides match TRBD2. The encoded CDR3 is CASSASSGGVQETQYF. The nucleotide sequence is given as TGTGCCAGCAGCGCTTCTAGCGGGGGGGTGCAAGAGACCCAGTACTTC. The reference TRBV9 and TRBJ2-5 proteins fill in what lies around the CDR3, so the full variable domain reads DSGVTQTPKHLITATGQRVTLRCSPRSGDLSVYWYQQSLDQGLQFLIQYYNGEERAKGNILERFSAQQFPDLHSELNLSSLELGDSALYFCASSASSGGVQETQYFGPGTRLLVL.